This T cell receptor beta chain is from a study of cytomegalovirus exposure and HLA in healthy donors. On the study more broadly: Prior work identified more than 90 million unique TCR beta sequences in some 180 million T cells.

Note on this clone: The target antigen is unknown.

It was with 60 Vbeta and 13 Jbeta primers that the PCR ran. Using immunoSEQ multiplex PCR, the repertoire was profiled, and TCRdb retains in-frame clones only, with some absent. The sample contains over 100,000 clones, approximately 60% of which appear only once. Study-level points and caveats: According to the study, 160 or so TCR beta chains were cytomegalovirus-associated.

The CDR3 spans 14 residues. The germline V gene encodes CDR1 MNHEY and CDR2 SVGAGI. V lost 7 bases and J lost 0, with 9 bases in between. This chain uses TRBV6-5 with TRBJ2-2; D gene ambiguous. The specimen sequenced was PBMCs. The receptor was isolated from a woman aged 40 to 55 in good health and CMV-seronegative. The CDR3 sequence: CASTPRANTGELFF. The CDR3 DNA follows: TGTGCCAGCACCCCCCGCGCGAACACCGGGGAGCTGTTTTTT.